These 3 T cell receptor beta chains came from one sample sequenced in a study of cytomegalovirus exposure and HLA in healthy donors (dated by TCRdb to about 2017). Library preparation was by the immunoSEQ multiplex PCR assay. For the multiplex PCR, a mixture combining 60 forward primers for TCR Vbeta segments and 13 reverse primers for TCR Jbeta segments was used. The table was pulled from immuneACCESS by TCRdb, which kept in-frame rearrangements only. Such tables lose some clones; where checked, under half of the loss comes from unresolved V genes, and the rest has no known cause. The sample data list some 110,000 clones, and roughly two thirds of these were observed just once. The biggest ten clones account for over 2% of the sample. Sequenced material: PBMCs. These TCRs come from a woman in her 30s in good health and CMV-seronegative.

V is TRBV2 and J is TRBJ2-2, with 13 nucleotides matching TRBD2. The junction had 13 bases not matched to a gene; V was cut back by 7 bases and J by 8 bases. CDR1 SNHLY and CDR2 FYNNEI come from the germline V gene. This CDR3 has 17 amino acids. CDR3 loop: CASKLAGGPVSLGELFF. DNA for the CDR3: TGTGCCAGCAAACTAGCGGGAGGGCCTGTCTCGTTGGGGGAGCTGTTTTTT.

The chain links TRBV19 to TRBJ2-5, with D tentatively TRBD2 (5 bases). Per germline, CDR1 LNHDA and CDR2 SQIVND (reference sequence). V dropped 9 bases and J dropped 7 bases, with 12 bases sitting between them. This CDR3 is 11 amino acids long. The CDR3 DNA follows: TGTGCCAGCCCCCAACGGGGGACCCAGTACTTC. Amino acids: CASPQRGTQYF.

There are a few counts of this clone. The chain uses TRBV9 and TRBJ1-3, with TRBD1 matching 7 bases. Germline assignment: CDR1 SGDLS and CDR2 YYNGEE. V lost 4 bases, J lost 3 bases, and 4 bases stayed unmatched. CDR3 length equals 14 residues. Here the CDR3 DNA reads TGTGCCAGCAGCCCGACAGGGATTGGAAACACCATATATTTT. It is translated as CASSPTGIGNTIYF.